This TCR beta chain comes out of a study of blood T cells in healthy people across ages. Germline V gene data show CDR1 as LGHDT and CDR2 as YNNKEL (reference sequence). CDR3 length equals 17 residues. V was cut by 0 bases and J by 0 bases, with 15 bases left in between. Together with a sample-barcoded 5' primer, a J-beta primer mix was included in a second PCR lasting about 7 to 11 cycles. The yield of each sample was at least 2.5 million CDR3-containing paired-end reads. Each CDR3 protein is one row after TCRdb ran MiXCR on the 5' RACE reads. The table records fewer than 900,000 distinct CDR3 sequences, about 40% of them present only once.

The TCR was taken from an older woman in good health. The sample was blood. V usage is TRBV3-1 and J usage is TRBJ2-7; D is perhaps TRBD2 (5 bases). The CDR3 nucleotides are TGTGCCAGCAGCCAAGATCTCAGGAGGAAGAGCTCCTACGAGCAGTACTTC. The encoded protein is CASSQDLRRKSSYEQYF.